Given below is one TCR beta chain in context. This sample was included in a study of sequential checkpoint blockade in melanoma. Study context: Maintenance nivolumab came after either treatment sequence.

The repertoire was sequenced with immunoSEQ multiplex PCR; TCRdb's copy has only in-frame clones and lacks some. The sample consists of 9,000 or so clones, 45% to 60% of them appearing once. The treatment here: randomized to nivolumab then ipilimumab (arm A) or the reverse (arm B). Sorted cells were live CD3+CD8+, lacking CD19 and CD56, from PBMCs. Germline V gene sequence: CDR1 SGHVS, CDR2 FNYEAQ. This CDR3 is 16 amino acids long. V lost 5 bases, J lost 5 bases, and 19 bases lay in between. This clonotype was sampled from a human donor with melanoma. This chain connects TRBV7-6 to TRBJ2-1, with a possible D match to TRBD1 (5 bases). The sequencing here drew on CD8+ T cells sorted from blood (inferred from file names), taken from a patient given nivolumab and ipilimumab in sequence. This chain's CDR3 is CASSLQGGEDHNEQFF. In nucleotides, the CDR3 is TGTGCCAGCAGCCTCCAGGGTGGGGAAGACCACAATGAGCAGTTCTTC.